This is a list of T cell receptor beta chains from one sample in a study of T cells in Graves' hyperthyroidism and ophthalmopathy. TCRdb recomputed calls from the multiplex PCR reads with MiXCR, one row per CDR3 protein. The sample has under 350,000 distinct CDR3 sequences, approximately 15% seen once; the top ten hold 55% to 60%. The sample taken for sequencing was blood. The receptors shown here come from a woman in her fifties or sixties with Graves' ophthalmopathy. Each CDR3 is given with its conserved first and last residue. A D gene is named only where the DNA matches it firmly. Only part of the rows carry a size: once, few, many, or a class if the clone is expanded.

TRBV9	11	many	TRBJ2-1	NA	CASSAYQEQFF	TGTGCCAGCAGCGCATACCAGGAGCAGTTCTTC
TRBV20-1	16	few	TRBJ2-4	NA	CSATKGAGQLANIQYF	TGCAGTGCTACTAAAGGGGCGGGACAACTGGCAAACATTCAGTACTTC
TRBV7-2	13	many	TRBJ2-4	NA	CASSFLAKNIQYF	TGTGCCAGCAGCTTCCTAGCCAAAAACATTCAGTACTTC
TRBV5-1	16	many	TRBJ2-7	NA	CASSGGDMTKSYEQYF	TGCGCCAGCAGCGGGGGAGACATGACAAAATCTTACGAGCAGTACTTC
TRBV6-5	14	many	TRBJ1-1	NA	CASSYSGDTAEAFF	TGTGCCAGCAGTTACTCCGGGGATACTGCTGAAGCTTTCTTT
TRBV25-1	16	NA	TRBJ1-3	TRBD1	CASSEGRTGGGNTIYF	TGTGCCAGCAGTGAAGGGAGGACAGGGGGCGGAAACACCATATATTTT
TRBV12-3/TRBV12-4	13	NA	TRBJ2-7	TRBD1	CASRERTGVEQYF	TGTGCCAGCAGGGAGAGGACAGGGGTCGAGCAGTACTTC
TRBV7-9	16	NA	TRBJ2-2	TRBD2	CASSLLAGGNTGELFF	TGTGCCAGCAGCTTACTAGCGGGGGGGAACACCGGGGAGCTGTTTTTT
TRBV20-1	13	many	TRBJ2-7	NA	CSAAGPGGSEQYF	TGCAGTGCTGCCGGACCCGGAGGAAGCGAGCAGTACTTC
TRBV28	12	many	TRBJ1-1	NA	CASSPLNTEAFF	TGTGCCAGCAGTCCCTTGAACACTGAAGCTTTCTTT
TRBV9	13	many	TRBJ2-7	NA	CASSVGRVGEQYF	TGTGCCAGCAGCGTAGGGAGGGTCGGCGAGCAGTACTTC
TRBV12-3/TRBV12-4	19	NA	TRBJ2-6	TRBD2	CASSVSGGGLISGANVLTF	TGTGCCAGCAGTGTCTCGGGAGGGGGTTTAATCTCTGGGGCCAACGTCCTGACTTTC
TRBV6-6	16	many	TRBJ1-2	NA	CASSYQVMGSGYGYTF	TGTGCCAGCAGTTACCAAGTAATGGGGTCTGGATATGGCTACACCTTC
TRBV20-1	15	many	TRBJ2-3	NA	CSARVLQGGTDTQYF	TGCAGTGCTAGGGTTCTACAGGGTGGCACAGATACGCAGTATTTT
TRBV7-6	18	many	TRBJ1-2	NA	CASSSRPPVGGAGYGYTF	TGTGCCAGCAGCTCCCGACCACCTGTGGGAGGGGCCGGGTATGGCTACACCTTC
TRBV7-6	15	many	TRBJ2-1	TRBD2	CASRPTSGGYNEQFF	TGTGCCAGCAGACCCACTAGCGGGGGGTACAATGAGCAGTTCTTC
TRBV5-5	15	many	TRBJ1-1	NA	CASSLAGTVQTEAFF	TGTGCCAGCAGCTTGGCCGGGACGGTACAAACTGAAGCTTTCTTT
TRBV6-2/TRBV6-3	17	few	TRBJ2-5	NA	CASSSTSLRRDRQELYF	TGTGCCAGCAGTTCCACCTCCTTAAGACGGGATCGCCAGGAACTGTACTTC
TRBV27	13	many	TRBJ2-7	NA	CASSLFRDYEQYF	TGTGCCAGCAGTTTATTCCGGGACTACGAGCAGTACTTC
TRBV12-3/TRBV12-4	15	NA	TRBJ1-1	TRBD1	CASRAGQGGGTEAFF	TGTGCCAGCAGGGCCGGACAGGGGGGGGGCACTGAAGCTTTCTTT
TRBV2	16	many	TRBJ2-2	TRBD1	CASSEIPRTGTGELFF	TGTGCCAGCAGTGAGATACCTCGGACAGGAACCGGGGAGCTGTTTTTT
TRBV28	16	many	TRBJ1-3	NA	CASGSSGPVSGNTIYF	TGTGCCAGCGGGTCCTCGGGCCCGGTCTCTGGAAACACCATATATTTT
TRBV19	16	few	TRBJ1-1	NA	CASRGGRGAMNTEAFF	TGTGCCAGTAGGGGGGGGAGGGGCGCTATGAACACTGAAGCTTTCTTT
TRBV27	14	few	TRBJ2-5	NA	CASGRPLAGETQYF	TGTGCCAGCGGGCGACCACTAGCAGGGGAGACCCAGTACTTC
TRBV6-2/TRBV6-3	15	NA	TRBJ1-5	NA	CASRVGHRGNQPQHF	TGTGCCAGCAGGGTGGGACATAGGGGCAATCAGCCCCAGCATTTT
TRBV5-1	16	many	TRBJ2-7	NA	CASSSPSGVISYEQYF	TGCGCCAGCAGCTCCCCGTCCGGAGTAATTTCCTACGAGCAGTACTTC
TRBV5-1	14	NA	TRBJ2-2	TRBD1	CASSLGQGTGELFF	TGCGCCAGCAGCTTGGGACAGGGCACCGGGGAGTTGTTTTTT
TRBV5-1	16	many	TRBJ2-7	NA	CASSLGGQTTNYEQYF	TGCGCCAGCAGCTTGGGAGGGCAAACGACAAACTACGAGCAGTACTTC
TRBV7-6	13	NA	TRBJ1-1	NA	CASSLQSETEAFF	TGTGCCAGCAGCTTACAATCGGAGACTGAAGCTTTCTTT
TRBV28	12	many	TRBJ2-7	NA	CASWLPEGEQYF	TGTGCCAGTTGGCTCCCAGAGGGCGAGCAGTACTTC
TRBV5-5	17	many	TRBJ2-7	NA	CASSSSTGTRSGYEQYF	TGTGCCAGCAGCTCCTCGACAGGTACGAGGTCAGGCTACGAGCAGTACTTC
TRBV20-1	13	many	TRBJ2-5	TRBD1	CSARGQGRETQYF	TGCAGTGCTCGAGGACAGGGTCGAGAGACCCAGTACTTC
TRBV3-2	10	NA	TRBJ1-2	NA	CASSPEGYTF	TGTGCCAGCAGCCCAGAGGGCTACACCTTC
TRBV29-1	13	NA	TRBJ2-1	NA	CSVAQSSGNEQFF	TGCAGCGTTGCACAATCTTCAGGGAATGAGCAGTTCTTC
TRBV29-1	13	few	TRBJ1-2	TRBD1	CSSASLDRGGYTF	TGCAGCTCCGCTTCCCTCGACAGGGGGGGCTACACCTTC
TRBV27	13	many	TRBJ2-7	NA	CASSLRPSYEQYF	TGTGCCAGCAGTTTGAGACCTTCCTACGAGCAGTACTTC
TRBV29-1	12	NA	TRBJ2-2	NA	CSVEGADGELFF	TGCAGCGTTGAAGGGGCGGACGGGGAGCTGTTTTTT
TRBV7-9	13	many	TRBJ2-2	NA	CASSLRHTGELFF	TGTGCCAGCAGCCTTCGCCACACCGGGGAGCTGTTTTTT
TRBV24-1	15	many	TRBJ2-2	TRBD2	CATSDAREEAGELFF	TGTGCCACCAGTGACGCGCGGGAGGAAGCCGGGGAGCTGTTTTTT
TRBV20-1	11	many	TRBJ1-1	NA	CSASQGTEAFF	TGCAGTGCTAGTCAGGGGACTGAAGCTTTCTTT
TRBV19	11	NA	TRBJ1-1	NA	CASRDYTEAFF	TGTGCCAGTAGAGATTATACTGAAGCTTTCTTT
TRBV7-9	13	many	TRBJ2-1	TRBD1	CASSSHRGNEQFF	TGTGCCAGCAGCTCCCACAGGGGGAATGAGCAGTTCTTC
TRBV19	13	NA	TRBJ2-3	TRBD1	CASSNQGADTQYF	TGTGCCAGTAGTAACCAGGGGGCAGATACGCAGTATTTT
TRBV5-1	16	many	TRBJ2-1	NA	CASSLRASSSYNEQFF	TGCGCCAGCAGCTTGCGAGCGTCCAGCTCCTACAATGAGCAGTTCTTC
TRBV9	17	NA	TRBJ2-3	TRBD2	CASSVGVGRESTDTQYF	TGTGCCAGCAGCGTAGGAGTTGGGCGGGAGAGCACAGATACGCAGTATTTT
TRBV5-1	14	few	TRBJ1-3	NA	CASRSDVSGNTIYF	TGCGCCAGCAGGAGTGATGTTTCTGGAAACACCATATATTTT
TRBV5-4	15	NA	TRBJ1-2	NA	CASSGRRAGMNGYTF	TGTGCCAGCAGCGGACGCCGGGCAGGGATGAATGGCTACACCTTC
TRBV7-2	14	many	TRBJ2-2	NA	CASRSDPNTGELFF	TGTGCCAGCAGGTCGGATCCTAACACCGGGGAGCTGTTTTTT
TRBV13	13	many	TRBJ2-1	NA	CASSLFRGIEQFF	TGTGCCAGCAGCTTATTCCGAGGCATTGAGCAGTTCTTC
TRBV15	14	many	TRBJ1-1	NA	CATSAHGGNTEAFF	TGTGCCACCAGCGCACATGGGGGGAACACTGAAGCTTTCTTT
TRBV5-1	16	NA	TRBJ1-3	NA	CASSLGAPNSGNTIYF	TGCGCCAGCAGCTTGGGAGCGCCAAACTCTGGAAACACCATATATTTT
TRBV20-1	13	many	TRBJ1-4	NA	CSARGGNGEKLFF	TGCAGTGCAAGGGGGGGGAACGGTGAAAAACTGTTTTTT
TRBV5-6	16	NA	TRBJ2-6	NA	CASSLAAGSGANVLTF	TGTGCCAGCAGCTTGGCCGCGGGCTCTGGGGCCAACGTCCTGACTTTC
TRBV7-2	15	many	TRBJ1-4	NA	CASSLVGVGSEKLFF	TGTGCCAGCAGCTTAGTGGGGGTGGGGAGTGAAAAACTGTTTTTT
TRBV10-3	14	few	TRBJ2-5	NA	CAISGRRDQETQYF	TGTGCCATCAGTGGCCGTAGGGACCAAGAGACCCAGTACTTC